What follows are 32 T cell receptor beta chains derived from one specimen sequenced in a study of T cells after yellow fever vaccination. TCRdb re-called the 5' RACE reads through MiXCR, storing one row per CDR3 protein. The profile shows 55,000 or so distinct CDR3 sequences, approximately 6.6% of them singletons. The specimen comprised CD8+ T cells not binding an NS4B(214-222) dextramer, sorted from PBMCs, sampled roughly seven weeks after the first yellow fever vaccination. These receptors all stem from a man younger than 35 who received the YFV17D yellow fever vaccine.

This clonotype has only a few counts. In nucleotides, the CDR3 is TGTGCCAGCAGCTTGGCCGGGACCGCAATAGCAGATACGCAGTATTTT. Amino acids: CASSLAGTAIADTQYF. The V call is TRBV5-6, the J call TRBJ2-3; tentatively, D is TRBD1 or TRBD2 (5 bases each). Trimming removed 0 bases at V and 4 bases at J, with 15 bases between. The CDR3 contains 16 residues. Germline V lookup: CDR1 SGHDT, CDR2 YYEEEE.

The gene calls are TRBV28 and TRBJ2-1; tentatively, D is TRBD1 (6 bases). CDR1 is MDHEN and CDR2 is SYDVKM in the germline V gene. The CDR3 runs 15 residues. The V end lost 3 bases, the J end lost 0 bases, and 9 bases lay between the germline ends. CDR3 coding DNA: TGTGCCAGCAGTTTGGACAGACCCTCCTACAATGAGCAGTTCTTC. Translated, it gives CASSLDRPSYNEQFF.

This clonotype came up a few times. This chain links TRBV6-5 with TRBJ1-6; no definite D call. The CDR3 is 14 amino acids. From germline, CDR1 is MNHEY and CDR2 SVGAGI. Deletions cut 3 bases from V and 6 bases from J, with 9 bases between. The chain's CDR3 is CASSYDSANSPLHF. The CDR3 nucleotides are TGTGCCAGCAGTTATGACTCGGCTAATTCACCCCTCCACTTT.

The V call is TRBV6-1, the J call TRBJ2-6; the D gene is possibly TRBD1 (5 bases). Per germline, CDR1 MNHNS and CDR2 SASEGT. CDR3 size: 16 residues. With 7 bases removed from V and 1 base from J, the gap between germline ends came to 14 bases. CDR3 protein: CASKAGSPSGANVLTF. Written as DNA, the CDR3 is TGTGCCAGCAAGGCAGGGTCCCCATCTGGGGCCAACGTCCTGACTTTC.

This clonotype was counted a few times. The CDR3 bases are TGTGCCAGCAGTGATTCTTGGACAGGGCAAGAGACCCAGTACTTC. This codes for CASSDSWTGQETQYF. This chain connects TRBV2 to TRBJ2-5; 8 bases are a match to TRBD1. Trimming at V came to 3 bases and at J to 2 bases, leaving 5 bases not matched to a gene. The CDR3 has 15 residues. Germline values: CDR1 SNHLY, CDR2 FYNNEI.

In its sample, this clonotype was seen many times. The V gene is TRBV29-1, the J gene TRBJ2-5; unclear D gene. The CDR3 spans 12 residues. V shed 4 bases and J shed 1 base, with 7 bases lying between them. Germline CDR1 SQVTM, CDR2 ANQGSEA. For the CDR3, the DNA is TGCAGCGTTGTAGGCGGCCAAGAGACCCAGTACTTC. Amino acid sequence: CSVVGGQETQYF. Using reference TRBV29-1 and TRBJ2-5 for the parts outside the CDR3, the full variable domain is SAVISQKPSRDICQRGTSLTIQCQVDSQVTMMFWYRQQPGQSLTLIATANQGSEATYESGFVIDKFPISRPNLTFSTLTVSNMSPEDSSIYLCSVVGGQETQYFGPGTRLLVL.

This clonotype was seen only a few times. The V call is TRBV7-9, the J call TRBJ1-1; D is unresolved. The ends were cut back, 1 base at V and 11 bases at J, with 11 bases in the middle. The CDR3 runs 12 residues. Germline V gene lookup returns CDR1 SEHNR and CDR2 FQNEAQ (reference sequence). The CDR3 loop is CASSLDPLVAFF. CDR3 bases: TGTGCCAGCAGCTTAGATCCCTTAGTGGCTTTCTTT.

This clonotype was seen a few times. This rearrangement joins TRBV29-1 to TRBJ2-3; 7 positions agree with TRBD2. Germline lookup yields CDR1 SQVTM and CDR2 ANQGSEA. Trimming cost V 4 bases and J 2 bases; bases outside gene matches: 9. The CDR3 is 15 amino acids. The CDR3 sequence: CSVVGGSGYTDTQYF. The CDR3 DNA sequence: TGCAGCGTTGTTGGAGGTAGCGGGTACACAGATACGCAGTATTTT.

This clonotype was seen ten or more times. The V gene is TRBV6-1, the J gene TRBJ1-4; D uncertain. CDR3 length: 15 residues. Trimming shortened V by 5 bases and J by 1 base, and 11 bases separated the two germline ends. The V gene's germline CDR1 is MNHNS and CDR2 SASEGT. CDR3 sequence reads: CASSRFVGTNEKLFF. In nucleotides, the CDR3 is TGTGCCAGCAGTCGTTTCGTCGGAACTAATGAAAAACTGTTTTTT.

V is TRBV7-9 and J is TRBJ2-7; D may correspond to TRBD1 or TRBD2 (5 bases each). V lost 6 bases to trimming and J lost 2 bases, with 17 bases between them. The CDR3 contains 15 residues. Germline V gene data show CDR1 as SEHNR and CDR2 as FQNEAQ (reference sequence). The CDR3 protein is CASSFSGPDAYEQYF. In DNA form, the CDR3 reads TGTGCCAGCAGTTTTTCGGGACCGGACGCCTACGAGCAGTACTTC.

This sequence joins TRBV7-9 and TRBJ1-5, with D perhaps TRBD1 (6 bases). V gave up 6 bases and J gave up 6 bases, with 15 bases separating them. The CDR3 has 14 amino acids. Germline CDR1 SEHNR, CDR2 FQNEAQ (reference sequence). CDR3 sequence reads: CASSLTTGFQPQHF. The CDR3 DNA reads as TGTGCCAGCAGTTTAACAACAGGGTTTCAGCCCCAGCATTTT.

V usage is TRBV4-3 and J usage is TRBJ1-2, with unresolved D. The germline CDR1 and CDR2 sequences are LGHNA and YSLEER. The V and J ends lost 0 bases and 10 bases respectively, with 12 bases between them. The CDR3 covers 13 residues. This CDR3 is CASSQETARDYTF. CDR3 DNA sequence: TGCGCCAGCAGCCAAGAAACGGCTAGAGACTACACCTTC.

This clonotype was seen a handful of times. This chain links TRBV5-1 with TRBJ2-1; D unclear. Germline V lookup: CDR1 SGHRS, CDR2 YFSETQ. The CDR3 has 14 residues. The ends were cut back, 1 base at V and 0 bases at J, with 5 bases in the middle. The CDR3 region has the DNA TGCGCCAGCAGCTTGCGGAGCTCCTACAATGAGCAGTTCTTC. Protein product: CASSLRSSYNEQFF.

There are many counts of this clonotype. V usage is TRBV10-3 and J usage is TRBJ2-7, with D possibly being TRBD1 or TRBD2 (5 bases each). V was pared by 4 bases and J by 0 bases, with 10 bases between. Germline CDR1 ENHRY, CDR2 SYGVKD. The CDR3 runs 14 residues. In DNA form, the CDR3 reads TGTGCCATCAGTGGGGGACGACTCTCCTACGAGCAGTACGTC. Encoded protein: CAISGGRLSYEQYV.

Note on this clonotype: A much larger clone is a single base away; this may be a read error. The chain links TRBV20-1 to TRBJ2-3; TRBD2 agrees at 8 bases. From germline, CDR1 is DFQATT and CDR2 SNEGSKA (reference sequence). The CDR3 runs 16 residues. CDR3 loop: CCASPSGGVGTDTQYF. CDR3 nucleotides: TGCTGTGCTAGCCCCTCGGGGGGGGTGGGCACAGATACGCAGTATTTT.

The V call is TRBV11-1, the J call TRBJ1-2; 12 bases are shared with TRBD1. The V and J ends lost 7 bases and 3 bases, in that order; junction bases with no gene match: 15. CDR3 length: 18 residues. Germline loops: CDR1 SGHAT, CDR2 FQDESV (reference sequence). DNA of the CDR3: TGTGCCAGCACTCAGAGGGGGACAGGGGGCGTCCTGGACTATGGCTACACCTTC. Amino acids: CASTQRGTGGVLDYGYTF. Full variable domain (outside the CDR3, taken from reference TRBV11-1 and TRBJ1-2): EAEVAQSPRYKITEKSQAVAFWCDPISGHATLYWYRQILGQGPELLVQFQDESVVDDSQLPKDRFSAERLKGVDSTLKIQPAELGDSAMYLCASTQRGTGGVLDYGYTFGSGTRLTVV.

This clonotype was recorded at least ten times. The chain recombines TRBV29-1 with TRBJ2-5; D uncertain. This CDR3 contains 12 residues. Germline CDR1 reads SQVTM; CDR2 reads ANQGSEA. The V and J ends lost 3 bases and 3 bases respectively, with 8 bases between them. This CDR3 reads CSVDYSEETQYF. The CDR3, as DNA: TGCAGCGTTGATTATTCGGAAGAGACCCAGTACTTC.

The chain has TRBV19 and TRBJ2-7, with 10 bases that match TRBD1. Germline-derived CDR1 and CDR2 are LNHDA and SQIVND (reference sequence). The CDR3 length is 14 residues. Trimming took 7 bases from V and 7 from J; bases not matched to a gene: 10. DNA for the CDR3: TGTGCCAGTACCCCCGGGACAGGGGTCGGAGAGCAGTACTTC. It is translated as CASTPGTGVGEQYF.

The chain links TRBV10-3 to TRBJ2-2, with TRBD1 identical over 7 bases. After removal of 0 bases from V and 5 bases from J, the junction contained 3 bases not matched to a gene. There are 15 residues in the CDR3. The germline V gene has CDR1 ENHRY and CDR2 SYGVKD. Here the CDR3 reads CAISESTGWTGELFF. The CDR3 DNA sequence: TGTGCCATCAGTGAGTCGACAGGGTGGACCGGGGAGCTGTTTTTT.

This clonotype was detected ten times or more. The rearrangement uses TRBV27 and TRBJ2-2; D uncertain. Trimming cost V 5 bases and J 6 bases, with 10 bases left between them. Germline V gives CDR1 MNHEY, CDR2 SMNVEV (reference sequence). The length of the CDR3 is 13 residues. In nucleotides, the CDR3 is TGTGCCAGCAGTCCCGGGCAGGCCGGGGAGCTGTTTTTT. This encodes CASSPGQAGELFF.

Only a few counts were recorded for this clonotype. The CDR3 region has the DNA TGTGCCAGCAGCCCCGGGACAGGGAACTTTTCACCCCTCCACTTT. It is translated as CASSPGTGNFSPLHF. The chain is built from TRBV13 and TRBJ1-6; TRBD1 matches at 9 bases. The CDR3 has 15 residues. Unmatched junction bases numbered 8, after V lost 5 bases and J lost 9 bases. Germline V gene lookup returns CDR1 PRHDT and CDR2 FYEKMQ (reference sequence).

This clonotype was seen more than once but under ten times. CDR3 region: CASSLDRVKLFF. The CDR3 bases are TGTGCCAGCAGCTTAGATCGGGTGAAACTGTTTTTT. The J gene is TRBJ1-4, the V gene TRBV7-6, with no clear D. CDR1 is SGHVS, CDR2 FNYEAQ, per germline. The length of the CDR3 is 12 residues. Trimming removed 1 base at V and 11 bases at J, with 8 bases between.

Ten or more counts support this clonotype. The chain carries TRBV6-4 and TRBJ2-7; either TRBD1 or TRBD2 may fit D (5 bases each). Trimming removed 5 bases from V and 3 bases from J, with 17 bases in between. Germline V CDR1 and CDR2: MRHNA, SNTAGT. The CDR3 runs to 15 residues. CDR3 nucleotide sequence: TGTGCCAGCAGTCCTCCGGGACCCCCATTCTACGAGCAGTACTTC. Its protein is CASSPPGPPFYEQYF.

CDR3 nucleotide sequence: TGCGCCAGCAGCTTGGCCAGATGGCCCGCGAACACTGAAGCTTTCTTT. Its translation: CASSLARWPANTEAFF. This sequence joins TRBV5-1 and TRBJ1-1; D remains unclear. Germline CDR1 and CDR2: SGHRS and YFSETQ. The CDR3 has 16 amino acids. The V end was cut by 0 bases, the J end by 1 base, with 13 bases between.

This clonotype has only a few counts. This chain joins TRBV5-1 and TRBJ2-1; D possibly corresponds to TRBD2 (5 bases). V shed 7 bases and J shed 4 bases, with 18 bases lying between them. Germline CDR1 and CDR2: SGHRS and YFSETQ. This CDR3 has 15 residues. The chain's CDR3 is CASALIGNPYNEQFF. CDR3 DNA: TGCGCCAGCGCGTTAATCGGGAACCCTTACAATGAGCAGTTCTTC.

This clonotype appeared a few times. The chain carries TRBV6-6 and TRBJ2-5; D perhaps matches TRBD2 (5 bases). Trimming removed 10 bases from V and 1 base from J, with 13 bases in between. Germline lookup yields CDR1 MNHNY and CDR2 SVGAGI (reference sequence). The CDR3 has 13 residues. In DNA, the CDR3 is TGTGCCATCCACGCCGGGATCCAAGAGACCCAGTACTTC. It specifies CAIHAGIQETQYF.

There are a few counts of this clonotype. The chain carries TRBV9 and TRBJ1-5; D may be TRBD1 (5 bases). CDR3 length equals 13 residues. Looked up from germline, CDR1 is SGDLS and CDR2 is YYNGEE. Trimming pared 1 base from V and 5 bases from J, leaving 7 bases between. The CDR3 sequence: CASSVQGHQPQHF. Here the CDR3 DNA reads TGTGCCAGCAGCGTACAGGGACATCAGCCCCAGCATTTT.

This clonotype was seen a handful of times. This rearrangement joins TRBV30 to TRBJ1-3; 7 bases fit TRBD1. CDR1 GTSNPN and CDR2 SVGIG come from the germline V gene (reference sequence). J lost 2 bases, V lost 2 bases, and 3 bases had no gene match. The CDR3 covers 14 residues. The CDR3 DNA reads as TGTGCCTGGAGTCAAGACAGGGCTGGAAACACCATATATTTT. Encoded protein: CAWSQDRAGNTIYF.

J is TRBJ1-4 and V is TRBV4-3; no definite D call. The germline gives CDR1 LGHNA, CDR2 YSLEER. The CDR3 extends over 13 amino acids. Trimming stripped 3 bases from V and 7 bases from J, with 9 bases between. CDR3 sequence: CASSHRPAEKLFF. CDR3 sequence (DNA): TGCGCCAGCAGCCACCGTCCGGCTGAAAAACTGTTTTTT.

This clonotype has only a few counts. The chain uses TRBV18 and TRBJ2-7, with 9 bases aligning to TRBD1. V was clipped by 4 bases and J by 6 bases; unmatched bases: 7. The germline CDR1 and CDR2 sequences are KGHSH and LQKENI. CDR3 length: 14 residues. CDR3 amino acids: CASSLYRGLGEQYF. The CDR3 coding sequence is TGTGCCAGCTCACTATACAGGGGGCTTGGCGAGCAGTACTTC.

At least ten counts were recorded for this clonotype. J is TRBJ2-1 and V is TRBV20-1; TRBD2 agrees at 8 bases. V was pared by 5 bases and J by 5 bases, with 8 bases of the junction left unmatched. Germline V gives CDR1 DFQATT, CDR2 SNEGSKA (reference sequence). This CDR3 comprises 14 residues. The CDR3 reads CSASRGGGDNEQFF. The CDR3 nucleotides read TGCAGTGCTTCCCGGGGGGGCGGAGACAATGAGCAGTTCTTC.

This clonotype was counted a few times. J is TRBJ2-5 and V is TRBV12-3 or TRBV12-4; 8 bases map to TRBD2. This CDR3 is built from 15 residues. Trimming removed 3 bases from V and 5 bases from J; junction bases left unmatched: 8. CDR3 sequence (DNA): TGTGCCAGCAGTTTCTCCGGGACTAGAATGGAGACCCAGTACTTC. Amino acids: CASSFSGTRMETQYF.